This T cell receptor beta chain originates from a study of T cell responses to AZD1222 COVID-19 vaccine. Study-wide results and limits: Every sample of the repertoires postdated the peak T cell response. The donor group comprised mostly white British people and more females; the analysis possibly underestimated clonal diversity. Targeting of unmutated variant regions was reportedly seen in nearly half of spike-specific TCRs. Baseline seropositives among AZD1222 recipients totaled only five to seven.

Concerning this clone: No antigen is known for it.

The V segment lost 6 bases and the J segment 2 bases; nucleotides outside the gene matches: 7. The germline V gene has CDR1 SGHRS and CDR2 YFSETQ. This CDR3 is built from 14 residues. Measured with immunoSEQ multiplex PCR; TCRdb has only the in-frame clones, and not every one. The profile shows fewer than 100,000 clones, 70% to 85% of them singletons. The input for sequencing was peripheral blood, taken 28 days after the second AZD1222 dose. The rearrangement links TRBV5-1 to TRBJ2-7; TRBD2 matches at 8 bases. The origin of this receptor is an adult who received the AZD1222 COVID-19 vaccine. The CDR3 DNA reads as TGCGCCAGCAAGTCTGCGGGAGGCCCCTACGAGCAGTACTTC. This sequence encodes CASKSAGGPYEQYF.